This T cell receptor (beta chain) came from a study of blood T cell repertoires in COVID-19. For the study at large: COVID-19 samples, acute and convalescent, were from the United States, Italy and Spain.

Per the study methods: Using reference gene primer amplification, nucleated cell counts were estimated. Assay: immunoSEQ multiplex PCR; the TCRdb copy retains only in-frame clones and omits some. V, J and clone size derive from that table, while D and trimming were established from the DNA sequence. The sample yields some 380,000 clones, approximately 85% seen once. Participants were aged roughly 18 to 89 years from around 24 US areas. V was shortened by 7 bases and J by 4 bases, with 10 bases between the two germline ends. The CDR3 consists of 12 residues. Germline CDR1 and CDR2: MNHEY and SVGAGI. The specimen sequenced was PBMCs or T cells enriched from blood (not recorded which). The genes are TRBV6-5 and TRBJ1-2, with D tentatively TRBD1 (5 bases). This clonotype was sampled from a woman in her thirties or forties with acute COVID-19. The CDR3 sequence is CASIGGTYGYTF. The CDR3 DNA is TGTGCCAGCATCGGGGGTACCTATGGCTACACCTTC.